This T cell receptor beta chain was observed in a study of T cell clonality in common variable immunodeficiency. Study results and caveats: In common variable immunodeficiency, TCR beta chains reportedly carried fewer deletions and N-nucleotide insertions. Patient heterogeneity in the CVID cohort limited correlations between repertoire features and clinical complications.

Looked up from germline, CDR1 is SGHKS and CDR2 is YYEKEE (reference sequence). After removal of 1 base from V and 1 base from J, the junction contained 2 bases not matched to a gene. The CDR3 contains 15 residues. This clone was seen at least ten times. Its specificity is not known. The read gets to within 3 residues of the CDR3 end, and the germline J gene fills in the rest. CVID and control samples used equivalent genomic DNA input. Profiled with immunoSEQ multiplex PCR; TCRdb holds only in-frame clones, not every one. This sample carries approximately 29,000 clones and no singletons, and under 4% goes to the top ten. For at least one year, all CVID subjects received replacement immunoglobulin.

Material for sequencing was peripheral blood mononuclear cells. This chain links TRBV5-5 with TRBJ1-1; 9 bases map to TRBD1. This TCR came from a human donor with common variable immunodeficiency. The sequenced part of the CDR3 DNA is TGTGCCAGCAGCTTGTGGGACAGGGCGAACACTGAA. Protein product: CASSLWDRANTE. The entire CDR3 protein reads CASSLWDRANTEAFF.